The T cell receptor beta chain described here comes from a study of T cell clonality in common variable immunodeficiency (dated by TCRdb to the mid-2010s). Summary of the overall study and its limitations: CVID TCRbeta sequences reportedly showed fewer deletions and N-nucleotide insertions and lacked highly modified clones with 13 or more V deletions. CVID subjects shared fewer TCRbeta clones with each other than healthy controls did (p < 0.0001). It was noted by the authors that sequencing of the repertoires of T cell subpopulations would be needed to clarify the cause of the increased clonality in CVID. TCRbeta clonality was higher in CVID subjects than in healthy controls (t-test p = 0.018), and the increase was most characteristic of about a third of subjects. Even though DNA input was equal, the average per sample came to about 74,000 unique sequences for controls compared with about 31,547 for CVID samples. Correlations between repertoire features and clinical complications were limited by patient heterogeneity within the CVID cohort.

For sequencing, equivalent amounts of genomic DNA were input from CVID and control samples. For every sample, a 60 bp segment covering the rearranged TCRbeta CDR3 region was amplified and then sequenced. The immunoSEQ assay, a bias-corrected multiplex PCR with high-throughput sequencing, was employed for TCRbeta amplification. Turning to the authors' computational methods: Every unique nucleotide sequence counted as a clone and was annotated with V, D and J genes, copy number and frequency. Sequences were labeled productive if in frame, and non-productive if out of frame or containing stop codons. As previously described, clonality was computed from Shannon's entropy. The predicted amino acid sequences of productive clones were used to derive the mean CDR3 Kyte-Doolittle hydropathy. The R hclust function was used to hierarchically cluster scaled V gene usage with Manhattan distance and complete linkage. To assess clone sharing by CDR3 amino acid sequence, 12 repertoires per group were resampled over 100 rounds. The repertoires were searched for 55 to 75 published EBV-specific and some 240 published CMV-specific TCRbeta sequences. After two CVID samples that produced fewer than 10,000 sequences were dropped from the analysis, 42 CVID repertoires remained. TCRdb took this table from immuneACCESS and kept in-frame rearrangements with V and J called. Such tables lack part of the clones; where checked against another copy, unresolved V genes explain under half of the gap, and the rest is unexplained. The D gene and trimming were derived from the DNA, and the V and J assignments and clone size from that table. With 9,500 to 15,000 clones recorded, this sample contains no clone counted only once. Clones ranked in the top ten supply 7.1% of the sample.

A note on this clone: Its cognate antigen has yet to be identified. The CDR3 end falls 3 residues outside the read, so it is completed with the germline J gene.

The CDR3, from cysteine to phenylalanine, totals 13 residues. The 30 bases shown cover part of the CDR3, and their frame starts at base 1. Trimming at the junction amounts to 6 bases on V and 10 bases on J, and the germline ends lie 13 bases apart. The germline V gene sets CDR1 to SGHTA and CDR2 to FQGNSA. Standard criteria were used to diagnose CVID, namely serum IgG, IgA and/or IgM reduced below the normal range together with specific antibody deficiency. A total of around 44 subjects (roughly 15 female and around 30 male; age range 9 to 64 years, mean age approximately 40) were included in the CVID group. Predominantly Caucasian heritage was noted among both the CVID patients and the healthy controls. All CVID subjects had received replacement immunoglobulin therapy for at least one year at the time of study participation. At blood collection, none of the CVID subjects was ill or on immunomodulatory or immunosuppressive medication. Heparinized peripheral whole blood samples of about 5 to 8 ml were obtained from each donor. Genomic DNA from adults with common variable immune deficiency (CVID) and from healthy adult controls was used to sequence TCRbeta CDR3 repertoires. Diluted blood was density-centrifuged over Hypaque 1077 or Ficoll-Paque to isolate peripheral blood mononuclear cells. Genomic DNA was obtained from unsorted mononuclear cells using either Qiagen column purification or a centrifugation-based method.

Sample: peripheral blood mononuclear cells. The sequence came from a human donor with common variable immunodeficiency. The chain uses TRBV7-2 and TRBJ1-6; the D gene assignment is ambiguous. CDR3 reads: CASRPEGESPLHF. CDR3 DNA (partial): TGTGCCAGCAGACCCGAGGGCGAGTCACCC.